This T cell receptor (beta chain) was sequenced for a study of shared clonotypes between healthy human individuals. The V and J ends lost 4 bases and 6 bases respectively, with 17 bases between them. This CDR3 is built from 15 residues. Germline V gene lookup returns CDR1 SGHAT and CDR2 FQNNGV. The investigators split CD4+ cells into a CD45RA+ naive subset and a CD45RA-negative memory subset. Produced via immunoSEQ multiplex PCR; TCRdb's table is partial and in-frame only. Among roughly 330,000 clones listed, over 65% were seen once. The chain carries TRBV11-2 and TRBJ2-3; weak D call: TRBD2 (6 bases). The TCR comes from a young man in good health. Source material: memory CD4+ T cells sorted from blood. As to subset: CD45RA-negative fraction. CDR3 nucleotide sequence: TGTGCCAGCAGCTCCTTACTAGCCTCCAGGGATACGCAGTATTTT. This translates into CASSSLLASRDTQYF.